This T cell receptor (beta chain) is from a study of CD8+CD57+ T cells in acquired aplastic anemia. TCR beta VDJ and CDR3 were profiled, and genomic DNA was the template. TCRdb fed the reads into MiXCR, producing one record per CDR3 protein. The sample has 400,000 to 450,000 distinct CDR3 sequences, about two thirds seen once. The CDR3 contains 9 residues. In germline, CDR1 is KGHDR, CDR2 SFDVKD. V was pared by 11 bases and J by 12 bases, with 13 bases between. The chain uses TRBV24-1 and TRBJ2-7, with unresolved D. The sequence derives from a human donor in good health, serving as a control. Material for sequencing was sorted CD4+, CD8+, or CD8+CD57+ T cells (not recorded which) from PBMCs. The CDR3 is CAKSEDGYF. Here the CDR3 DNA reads TGTGCCAAGAGTGAAGATGGGTACTTC.